This paragraph reports one T cell receptor (beta chain). V lost 7 bases, J lost 4 bases, and 13 bases lay in between. The CDR3 loop spans 13 amino acids. In germline, CDR1 is MDHEN, CDR2 SYDVKM. This record comes from a study of blood T cell repertoires in COVID-19. About the study: There were acute and convalescent COVID-19 samples, and they came from the United States, Italy and Spain. PBMCs, B-cell-depleted T cells, or T cells provided the cDNA or gDNA that made up the material.

The authors' processing: Counts of nucleated cells, estimated from reference gene primer amplification, were obtained. Here immunoSEQ multiplex PCR was the method, and the copy in TCRdb shows in-frame clones only, minus some. D and trimming were read from the DNA, whereas the V and J calls and clone size are those reported in that table. The table includes roughly 100,000 clones, under 90% detected once. The sequence was collected from a human donor in a cohort sampled during active or convalescent COVID-19. The material sequenced was peripheral blood. V and J are TRBV28 and TRBJ1-2; no firm D call. The CDR3 DNA follows: TGTGCCAGCACTAGCGGAGCAGGCTATGGCTACACCTTC. This codes for CASTSGAGYGYTF.